The clone carrying this T cell receptor beta chain appeared a few times. At one end, the junction sequence differs from germline, possibly due to a read error. The CDR3 runs 13 residues. Germline loops: CDR1 SGHRS, CDR2 YFSETQ. The data originate from a study of blood T cell repertoires in COVID-19. TCRdb keeps only in-frame clones here, not all; method: immunoSEQ multiplex PCR. The sample shows approximately 90,000 clones, just under 80% of them seen only once. The TCR was taken from an older man with COVID-19, enrolled during active disease. The chain uses TRBV5-1 and TRBJ1-6; no definite D call. Sequenced material: peripheral blood. The CDR3 here is CASSQNGVSALHF. The CDR3 DNA sequence: TGCGCCAGCAGCCAAAACGGGGTTTCAGCCCTCCACTTT.